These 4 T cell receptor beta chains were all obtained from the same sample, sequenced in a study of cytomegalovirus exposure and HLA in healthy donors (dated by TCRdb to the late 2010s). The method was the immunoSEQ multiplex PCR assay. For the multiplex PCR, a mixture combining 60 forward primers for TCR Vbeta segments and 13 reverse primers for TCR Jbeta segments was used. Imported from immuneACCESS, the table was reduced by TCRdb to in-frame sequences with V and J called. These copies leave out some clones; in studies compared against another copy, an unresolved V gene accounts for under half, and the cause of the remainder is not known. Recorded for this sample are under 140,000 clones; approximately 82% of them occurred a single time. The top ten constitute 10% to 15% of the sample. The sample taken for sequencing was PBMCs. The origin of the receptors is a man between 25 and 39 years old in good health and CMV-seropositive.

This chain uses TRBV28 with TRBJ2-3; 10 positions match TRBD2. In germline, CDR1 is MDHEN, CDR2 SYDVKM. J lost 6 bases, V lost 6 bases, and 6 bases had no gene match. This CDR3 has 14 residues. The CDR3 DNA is TGTGCCAGCAGCCTACTAGCGGGGCCGGATACGCAGTATTTT. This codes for CASSLLAGPDTQYF.

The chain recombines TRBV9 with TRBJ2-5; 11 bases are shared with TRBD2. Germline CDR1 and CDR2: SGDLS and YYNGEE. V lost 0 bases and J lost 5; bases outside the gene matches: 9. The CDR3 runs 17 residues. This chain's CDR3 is CASSVGGSGGASETQYF. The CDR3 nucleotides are TGTGCCAGCAGCGTAGGGGGTAGCGGGGGGGCATCGGAGACCCAGTACTTC.

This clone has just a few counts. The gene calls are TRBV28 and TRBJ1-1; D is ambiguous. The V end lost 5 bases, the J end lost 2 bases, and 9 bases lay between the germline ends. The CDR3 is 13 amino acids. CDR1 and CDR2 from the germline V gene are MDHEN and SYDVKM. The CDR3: CASSTGFNTEAFF. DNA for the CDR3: TGTGCCAGCAGTACGGGGTTTAACACTGAAGCTTTCTTT. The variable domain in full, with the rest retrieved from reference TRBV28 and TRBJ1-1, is DVKVTQSSRYLVKRTGEKVFLECVQDMDHENMFWYRQDPGLGLRLIYFSYDVKMKEKGDIPEGYSVSREKKERFSLILESASTNQTSMYLCASSTGFNTEAFFGQGTRLTVV.

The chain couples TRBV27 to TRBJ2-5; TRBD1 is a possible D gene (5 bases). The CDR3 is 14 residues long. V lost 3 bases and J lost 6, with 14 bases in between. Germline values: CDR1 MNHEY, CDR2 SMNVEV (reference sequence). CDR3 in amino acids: CASSFTQDLQTQYF. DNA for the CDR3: TGTGCCAGCAGTTTTACACAGGACCTTCAGACCCAGTACTTC.